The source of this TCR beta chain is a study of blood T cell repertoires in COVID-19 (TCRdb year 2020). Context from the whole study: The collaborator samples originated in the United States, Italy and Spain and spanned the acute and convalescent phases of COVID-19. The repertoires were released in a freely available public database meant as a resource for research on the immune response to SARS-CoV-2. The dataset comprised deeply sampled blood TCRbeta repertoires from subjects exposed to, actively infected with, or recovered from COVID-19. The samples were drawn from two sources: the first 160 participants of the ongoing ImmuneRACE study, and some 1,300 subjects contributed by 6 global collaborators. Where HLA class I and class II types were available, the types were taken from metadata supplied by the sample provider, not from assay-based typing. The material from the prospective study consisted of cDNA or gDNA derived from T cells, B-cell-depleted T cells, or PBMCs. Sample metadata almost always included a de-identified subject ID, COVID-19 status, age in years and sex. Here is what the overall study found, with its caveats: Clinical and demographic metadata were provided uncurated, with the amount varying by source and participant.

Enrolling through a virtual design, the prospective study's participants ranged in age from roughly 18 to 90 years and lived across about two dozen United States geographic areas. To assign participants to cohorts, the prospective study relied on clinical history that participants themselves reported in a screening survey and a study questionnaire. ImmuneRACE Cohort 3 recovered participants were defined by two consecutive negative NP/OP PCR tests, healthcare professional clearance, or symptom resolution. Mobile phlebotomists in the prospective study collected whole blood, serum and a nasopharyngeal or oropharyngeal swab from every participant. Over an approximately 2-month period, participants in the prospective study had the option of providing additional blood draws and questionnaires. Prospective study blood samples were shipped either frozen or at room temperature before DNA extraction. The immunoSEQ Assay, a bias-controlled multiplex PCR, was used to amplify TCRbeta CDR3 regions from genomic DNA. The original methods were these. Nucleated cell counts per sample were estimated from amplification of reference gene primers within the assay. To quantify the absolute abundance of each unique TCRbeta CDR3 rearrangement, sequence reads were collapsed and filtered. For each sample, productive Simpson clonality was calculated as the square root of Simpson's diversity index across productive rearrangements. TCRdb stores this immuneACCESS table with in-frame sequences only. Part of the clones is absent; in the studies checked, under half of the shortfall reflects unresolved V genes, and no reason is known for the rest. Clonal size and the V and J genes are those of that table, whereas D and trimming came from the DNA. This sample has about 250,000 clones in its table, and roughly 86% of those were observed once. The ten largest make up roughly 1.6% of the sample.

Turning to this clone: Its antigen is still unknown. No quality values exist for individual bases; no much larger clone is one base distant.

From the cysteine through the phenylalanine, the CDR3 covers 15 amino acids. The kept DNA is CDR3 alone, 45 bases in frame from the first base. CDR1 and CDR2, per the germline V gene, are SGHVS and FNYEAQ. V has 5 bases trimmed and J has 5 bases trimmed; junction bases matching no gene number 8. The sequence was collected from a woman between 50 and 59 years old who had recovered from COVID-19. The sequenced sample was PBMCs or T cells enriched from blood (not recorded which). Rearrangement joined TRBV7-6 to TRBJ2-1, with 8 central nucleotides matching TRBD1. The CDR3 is CASSGGQGRDNEQFF. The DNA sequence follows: TGTGCCAGCAGCGGAGGACAGGGACGAGACAATGAGCAGTTCTTC.